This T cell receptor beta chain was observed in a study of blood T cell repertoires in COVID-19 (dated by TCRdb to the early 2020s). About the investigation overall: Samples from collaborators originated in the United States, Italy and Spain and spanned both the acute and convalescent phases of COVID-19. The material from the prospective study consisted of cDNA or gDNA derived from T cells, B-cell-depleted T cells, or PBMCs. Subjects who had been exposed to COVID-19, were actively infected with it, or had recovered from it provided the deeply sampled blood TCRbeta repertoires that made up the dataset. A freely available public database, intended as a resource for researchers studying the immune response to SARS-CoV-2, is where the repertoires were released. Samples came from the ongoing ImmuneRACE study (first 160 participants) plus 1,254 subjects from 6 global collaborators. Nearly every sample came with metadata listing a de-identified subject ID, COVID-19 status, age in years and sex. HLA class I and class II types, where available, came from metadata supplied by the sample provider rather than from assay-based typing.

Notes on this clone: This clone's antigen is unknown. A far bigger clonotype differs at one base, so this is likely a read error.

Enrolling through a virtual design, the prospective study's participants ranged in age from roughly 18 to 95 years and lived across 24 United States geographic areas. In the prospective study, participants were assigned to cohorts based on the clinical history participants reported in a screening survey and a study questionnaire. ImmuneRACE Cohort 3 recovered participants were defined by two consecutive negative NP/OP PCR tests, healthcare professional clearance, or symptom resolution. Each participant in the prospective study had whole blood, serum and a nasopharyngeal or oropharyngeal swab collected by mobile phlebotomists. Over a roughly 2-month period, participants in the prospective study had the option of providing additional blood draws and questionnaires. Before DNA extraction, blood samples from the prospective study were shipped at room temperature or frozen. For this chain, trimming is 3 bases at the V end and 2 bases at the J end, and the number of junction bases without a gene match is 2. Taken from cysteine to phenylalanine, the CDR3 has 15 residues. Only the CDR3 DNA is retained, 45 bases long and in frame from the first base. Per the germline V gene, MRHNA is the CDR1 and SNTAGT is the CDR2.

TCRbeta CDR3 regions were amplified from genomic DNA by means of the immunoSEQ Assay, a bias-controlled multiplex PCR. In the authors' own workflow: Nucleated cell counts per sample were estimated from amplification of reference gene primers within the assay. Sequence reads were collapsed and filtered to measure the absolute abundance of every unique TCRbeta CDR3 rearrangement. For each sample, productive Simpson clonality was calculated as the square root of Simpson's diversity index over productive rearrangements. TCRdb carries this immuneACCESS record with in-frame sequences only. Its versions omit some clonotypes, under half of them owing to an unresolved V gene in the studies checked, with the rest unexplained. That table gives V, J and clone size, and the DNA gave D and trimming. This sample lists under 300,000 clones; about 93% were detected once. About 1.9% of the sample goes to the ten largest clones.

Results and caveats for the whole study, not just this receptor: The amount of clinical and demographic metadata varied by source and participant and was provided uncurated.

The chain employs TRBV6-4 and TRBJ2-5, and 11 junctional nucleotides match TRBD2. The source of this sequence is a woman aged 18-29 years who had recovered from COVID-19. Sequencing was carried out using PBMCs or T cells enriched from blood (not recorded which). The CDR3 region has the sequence CASSEIAGGQETQYF. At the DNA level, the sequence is TGTGCCAGCAGTGAAATAGCGGGGGGGCAAGAGACCCAGTACTTC.